This TCR beta chain was recorded in a study of beta chain features in type 1 diabetes. Regarding the study as a whole: Within patients, naive, central memory and Treg TCRB repertoires seemed more similar than within healthy donors. There was no resolution here of whether HLA type influences TCRB rearrangement. PCR might favor shorter templates, but any such skew would affect patients and controls equally. Moderately but significantly shorter TCRB CDR3s were found in Type 1 diabetes patients in all four CD4+ subsets. There were fewer insertions and more deletions at the VDJ junctions of type 1 diabetes patients.

The sequenced template was cDNA made from the entire isolated RNA. TCRdb's copy holds only in-frame clones and misses some; the assay was immunoSEQ multiplex PCR. Of under 300,000 clones listed, around 21% are singletons. This clone was counted between two and nine times. The antigen is not known. Trimming removed 8 bases at V and 0 bases at J, with 5 bases between. Germline CDR1 SNHLY, CDR2 FYNNEI. CDR3 length equals 11 residues. Sequenced: naive CD4+ T cells from blood. The rearrangement joins TRBV2 to TRBJ2-7; D is ambiguous. This receptor was taken from a woman aged 40-49 years with type 1 diabetes. DNA for the CDR3: TGTGCCAGCGCGTCCTCCTACGAGCAGTACTTC. Translating it yields CASASSYEQYF.